These T cell receptor beta chains were read from a single sample in a study of PD-L1 blockade in urothelial cancer. Sequenced by immunoSEQ multiplex PCR; TCRdb stores in-frame clones only, minus some. The sample lists 100,000 to 150,000 clones, about 88% occurring once. The material sequenced was PBMCs, taken around atezolizumab (anti-PD-L1) treatment. The receptors come from a man over 45 with urothelial cancer. Each CDR3 is given with its conserved first and last residue. The D gene is left open where the match is weak. The size field is filled for only some rows; it gives once, few, many or a size class.

D gene: .; V gene: TRBV5-8; J gene: TRBJ2-2; CDR3 length: 15; clone size: .; CDR3 DNA: TGTGCCAGCAGCTTGGGGGGCTTTTCTGGCGGGGAGCTGTTTTTT; CDR3 protein: CASSLGGFSGGELFF
D gene: TRBD1; V gene: TRBV5-1; J gene: TRBJ2-7; CDR3 length: 14; clone size: .; CDR3 DNA: TGCGCCAGCACCCTTAGGACAGGGTCGGACGAGCAGTACTTC; CDR3 protein: CASTLRTGSDEQYF
D gene: .; V gene: TRBV5-4; J gene: TRBJ1-4; CDR3 length: 14; clone size: .; CDR3 DNA: TGTGCCAGCAGCTTGGAGGGACTGGGTGAAAAACTGTTTTTT; CDR3 protein: CASSLEGLGEKLFF
D gene: TRBD2; V gene: TRBV5-1; J gene: TRBJ2-7; CDR3 length: 15; clone size: .; CDR3 DNA: TGCGCCAGCACGCGGACTAGCGGGAGTCGCCACGAGCAGTACTTC; CDR3 protein: CASTRTSGSRHEQYF
D gene: .; V gene: TRBV7-6; J gene: TRBJ1-5; CDR3 length: 14; clone size: .; CDR3 DNA: TGTGCCAGCAGCTTAACGGGTTTCAATCAGCCCCAGCATTTT; CDR3 protein: CASSLTGFNQPQHF
D gene: TRBD1; V gene: TRBV11-3; J gene: TRBJ2-5; CDR3 length: 19; clone size: .; CDR3 DNA: TGTGCCAGCAGCCCACACGCCGGGACAGGGATTGATGGCCACGAGACCCAGTACTTC; CDR3 protein: CASSPHAGTGIDGHETQYF
D gene: .; V gene: TRBV30; J gene: TRBJ1-1; CDR3 length: 13; clone size: few; CDR3 DNA: TGTGCCTGGAGTGCGAGGATGAACACTGAAGCTTTCTTT; CDR3 protein: CAWSARMNTEAFF
D gene: .; V gene: TRBV5-4; J gene: TRBJ2-3; CDR3 length: 17; clone size: .; CDR3 DNA: TGTGCCAGCACCAAGGGGGGGTGGGGGGCCAGCACAGATACGCAGTATTTT; CDR3 protein: CASTKGGWGASTDTQYF
D gene: .; V gene: TRBV7-9; J gene: TRBJ1-3; CDR3 length: 11; clone size: .; CDR3 DNA: TGTGCCAGCAGCTTACGAGACACCATATATTTT; CDR3 protein: CASSLRDTIYF
D gene: TRBD1; V gene: TRBV6-6; J gene: TRBJ2-2; CDR3 length: 15; clone size: .; CDR3 DNA: TGTGCCAGCCGGACTGGGACAGGAAACACCGGGGAGCTGTTTTTT; CDR3 protein: CASRTGTGNTGELFF
D gene: .; V gene: TRBV28; J gene: TRBJ1-5; CDR3 length: 12; clone size: .; CDR3 DNA: TGTGCCAGCAGCGACGGGGATCAGCCCCAGCATTTT; CDR3 protein: CASSDGDQPQHF
D gene: TRBD2; V gene: TRBV9; J gene: TRBJ2-7; CDR3 length: 15; clone size: .; CDR3 DNA: TGTGCCAGCAGCGAGGGACTAGCGGGAGTCTACGAGCAGTACTTC; CDR3 protein: CASSEGLAGVYEQYF
D gene: .; V gene: TRBV27; J gene: TRBJ2-3; CDR3 length: 15; clone size: .; CDR3 DNA: TGTGCCAGCAGCCTACTAGGTGCAGGCACAGATACGCAGTATTTT; CDR3 protein: CASSLLGAGTDTQYF
D gene: .; V gene: TRBV19; J gene: TRBJ2-7; CDR3 length: 15; clone size: .; CDR3 DNA: TGTGCCAGTAGTATAGATGGCAGGAGGACCTACGAGCAGTACTTC; CDR3 protein: CASSIDGRRTYEQYF
D gene: .; V gene: TRBV7-2; J gene: TRBJ2-1; CDR3 length: 17; clone size: .; CDR3 DNA: TGTGCCAGCAGCTCACCCCCCCCGGGAGTTAAGGTCAATGAGCAGTTCTTC; CDR3 protein: CASSSPPPGVKVNEQFF
D gene: TRBD1; V gene: TRBV27; J gene: TRBJ1-5; CDR3 length: 14; clone size: few; CDR3 DNA: TGTGCCAGCAGTTTCCGGACAGGGGAACAGCCCCAGCATTTT; CDR3 protein: CASSFRTGEQPQHF
D gene: .; V gene: TRBV28; J gene: TRBJ1-4; CDR3 length: 16; clone size: .; CDR3 DNA: TGTGCCAGCAGCTCTGACAGGAGTGCAACTAATGAAAAACTGTTTTTT; CDR3 protein: CASSSDRSATNEKLFF
D gene: TRBD1; V gene: TRBV14; J gene: TRBJ2-7; CDR3 length: 17; clone size: .; CDR3 DNA: TGTGCCAGCAGCCAATTCTCCCCCATCGACAGGGGGCTGGAGCAGTACTTC; CDR3 protein: CASSQFSPIDRGLEQYF
D gene: TRBD1; V gene: TRBV28; J gene: TRBJ2-4; CDR3 length: 15; clone size: .; CDR3 DNA: TGTGCCAGCAGAACAAGACAGGGAGCCAAAAACATTCAGTACTTC; CDR3 protein: CASRTRQGAKNIQYF
D gene: TRBD1; V gene: TRBV28; J gene: TRBJ1-2; CDR3 length: 16; clone size: .; CDR3 DNA: TGTGCCAGCAGTTTCTCTCAGGGGGCTCTTCACTATGGCTACACCTTC; CDR3 protein: CASSFSQGALHYGYTF
D gene: .; V gene: TRBV4-2; J gene: TRBJ2-7; CDR3 length: 17; clone size: many; CDR3 DNA: TGTGCCAGCAGCCTTACCTCCTCTAGCCACAACACCTACGAGCAGTACTTC; CDR3 protein: CASSLTSSSHNTYEQYF
D gene: .; V gene: TRBV5-1; J gene: TRBJ2-4; CDR3 length: 16; clone size: .; CDR3 DNA: TGCGCCAGCAGCACCGACAGCCGATTAGCCAAAAACATTCAGTACTTC; CDR3 protein: CASSTDSRLAKNIQYF
D gene: .; V gene: TRBV9; J gene: TRBJ1-1; CDR3 length: 14; clone size: .; CDR3 DNA: TGTGCCAGCAGCGTTGGAAACATGGGAGGCGAAGCTTTCTTT; CDR3 protein: CASSVGNMGGEAFF
D gene: TRBD1; V gene: TRBV30; J gene: TRBJ2-3; CDR3 length: 14; clone size: .; CDR3 DNA: TGTGCCTGGAGTACGGGACAGGGGGCGGATACGCAGTATTTT; CDR3 protein: CAWSTGQGADTQYF